The rows below give T cell receptor beta chains drawn from one sample of a study of CD8+ T cells in alopecia areata. Libraries were prepared by immunoSEQ multiplex PCR; TCRdb keeps only in-frame clonotypes and omits some of them. Of more than 200,000 clones listed, around 67% are singletons. This material consisted of CD4+ T cells sorted from blood, taken at week 0. The receptors originated from a human donor with alopecia areata. Both conserved end residues are part of each CDR3. The order of the fields is D gene, J gene, V gene, clone size, CDR3 DNA, CDR3 protein. D genes are given only for firm matches. The size field is filled for only some rows; it gives once, few, many or a size class.

d_call: -; j_call: TRBJ2-2; v_call: TRBV20-1; clone_size: -; cdr3_nt: TGCAGTGCCCCAGTCACCGGGGAGCTGTTTTTT; cdr3_aa: CSAPVTGELFF
d_call: TRBD1; j_call: TRBJ2-5; v_call: TRBV29-1; clone_size: -; cdr3_nt: TGCAGCCACTCCGGGACAGGGGCCCAAGAGACCCAGTACTTC; cdr3_aa: CSHSGTGAQETQYF
d_call: TRBD2; j_call: TRBJ2-7; v_call: TRBV29-1; clone_size: -; cdr3_nt: TGCAGCGTTATCGGACTAGCGGGGAGCGAGCAGTACTTC; cdr3_aa: CSVIGLAGSEQYF
d_call: -; j_call: TRBJ2-7; v_call: TRBV21-1; clone_size: -; cdr3_nt: TGTGCCAGCAGCGATCTAAGAGGAGAGGGGAAAACGTACGAGCAGTACTTC; cdr3_aa: CASSDLRGEGKTYEQYF
d_call: -; j_call: TRBJ1-4; v_call: TRBV30; clone_size: -; cdr3_nt: TGTGCCTGGAGTGTACTTCGGCGTGAAAAACTGTTTTTT; cdr3_aa: CAWSVLRREKLFF
d_call: -; j_call: TRBJ1-2; v_call: TRBV4-3; clone_size: -; cdr3_nt: TGCGCCAGCAGCCATGAGACGGCTAACTATGGCTACACCTTC; cdr3_aa: CASSHETANYGYTF
d_call: -; j_call: TRBJ2-1; v_call: TRBV5-1; clone_size: -; cdr3_nt: TGCGCCAGCAGCGAGACACCAAGCTCCTACAATGAGCAGTTCTTC; cdr3_aa: CASSETPSSYNEQFF
d_call: TRBD1; j_call: TRBJ1-3; v_call: TRBV30; clone_size: -; cdr3_nt: TGTGCCTCTACGGACAGGCCTCAGATTGTCTCTGGAAACACCATATATTTT; cdr3_aa: CASTDRPQIVSGNTIYF
d_call: -; j_call: TRBJ2-6; v_call: TRBV5-1; clone_size: -; cdr3_nt: TGCGCCAGCAGCTTGGTTGACACCAGCAGCTCTGGGGCCAACGTCCTGACTTTC; cdr3_aa: CASSLVDTSSSGANVLTF
d_call: TRBD1; j_call: TRBJ1-3; v_call: TRBV5-1; clone_size: few; cdr3_nt: TGCGCCAGCAGCTTCTCGACAGGGACTGGAAACACCATATATTTT; cdr3_aa: CASSFSTGTGNTIYF
d_call: -; j_call: TRBJ1-6; v_call: TRBV7-4; clone_size: few; cdr3_nt: TGTGCCAGCAGCTTAGGGGGCTCACCCCTCCACTTT; cdr3_aa: CASSLGGSPLHF
d_call: -; j_call: TRBJ2-5; v_call: TRBV15; clone_size: few; cdr3_nt: TGTGCCACCAGCCCAACGGGGCAGGCCAAAGAGACCCAGTACTTC; cdr3_aa: CATSPTGQAKETQYF
d_call: -; j_call: TRBJ1-6; v_call: TRBV11-1; clone_size: -; cdr3_nt: TGTGCCAGCAGCTTCGACACCGGAGGTTCACCCCTCCACTTT; cdr3_aa: CASSFDTGGSPLHF
d_call: TRBD1; j_call: TRBJ2-2; v_call: TRBV2; clone_size: -; cdr3_nt: TGTGCCAGCAGTGAAGGGGACAGGTTCTACGCCGGGGAGCTGTTTTTT; cdr3_aa: CASSEGDRFYAGELFF
d_call: -; j_call: TRBJ2-3; v_call: TRBV5-6; clone_size: once; cdr3_nt: TGTGCCAGCAGCTTGGCTAGCACAGATACGCAGTATTTT; cdr3_aa: CASSLASTDTQYF
d_call: TRBD1; j_call: TRBJ2-2; v_call: TRBV5-1; clone_size: few; cdr3_nt: TGCGCCAGCAGCCCACGGACAGGGGACACCGGGGAGCTGTTTTTT; cdr3_aa: CASSPRTGDTGELFF
d_call: -; j_call: TRBJ2-2; v_call: TRBV4-2; clone_size: -; cdr3_nt: TGTGCCAGCAGCCTAGAGTCCGGGCCCCCCCATGGGGAGCTGTTTTTT; cdr3_aa: CASSLESGPPHGELFF
d_call: -; j_call: TRBJ1-2; v_call: TRBV5-8; clone_size: once; cdr3_nt: TGTGCCAGCATCCTGGGGATAGGGTCCTATGGCTACACCTTC; cdr3_aa: CASILGIGSYGYTF
d_call: -; j_call: TRBJ1-6; v_call: TRBV7-2; clone_size: -; cdr3_nt: TGTGCCAGCGGACGGAATTCACCCCTCCACTTT; cdr3_aa: CASGRNSPLHF
d_call: -; j_call: TRBJ2-4; v_call: TRBV2; clone_size: -; cdr3_nt: TGTGCCAGCAGTGCCACATTGAAGTCTGGGCCGGGTAACATTCAGTACTTC; cdr3_aa: CASSATLKSGPGNIQYF
d_call: -; j_call: TRBJ1-2; v_call: TRBV18; clone_size: -; cdr3_nt: TGTGCCAGCTCACCCGACACATCTAACTATGGCTACACCTTC; cdr3_aa: CASSPDTSNYGYTF
d_call: -; j_call: TRBJ1-2; v_call: TRBV20-1; clone_size: once; cdr3_nt: TGCAGTGCTGGTTCGCTCTATGGCTACACCTTC; cdr3_aa: CSAGSLYGYTF
d_call: TRBD1; j_call: TRBJ2-7; v_call: TRBV27; clone_size: once; cdr3_nt: TGTGCCAGCAGTTTCCTGGGACAGGGGTACGAGCAGTACTTC; cdr3_aa: CASSFLGQGYEQYF
d_call: -; j_call: TRBJ1-2; v_call: TRBV29-1; clone_size: few; cdr3_nt: TGCAGCGCTGACAACCAGGGGAACTATGGCTACACCTTC; cdr3_aa: CSADNQGNYGYTF
d_call: TRBD2; j_call: TRBJ2-1; v_call: TRBV25-1; clone_size: -; cdr3_nt: TGTGCCAGCAGTGGATTCCCTAGCGGGGGATCCTACAATGAGCAGTTCTTC; cdr3_aa: CASSGFPSGGSYNEQFF
d_call: -; j_call: TRBJ1-2; v_call: TRBV7-9; clone_size: few; cdr3_nt: TGTGCCAGCAGCTTCGGCCTGAGAGGAATCATCGGTGGCTACACCTTC; cdr3_aa: CASSFGLRGIIGGYTF
d_call: TRBD1; j_call: TRBJ2-7; v_call: TRBV5-1; clone_size: few; cdr3_nt: TGCGCCAGCAGCACGGGACAGGGCGAGCAGTACTTC; cdr3_aa: CASSTGQGEQYF
d_call: -; j_call: TRBJ1-6; v_call: TRBV7-9; clone_size: -; cdr3_nt: TGTGCCAGCAGCCATGGTGCATCACCCCTCCACTTT; cdr3_aa: CASSHGASPLHF
d_call: -; j_call: TRBJ2-5; v_call: TRBV11-2; clone_size: -; cdr3_nt: TGTGCCAGCAGCTTAGTCACAGGCCCCCAAGAGACCCAGTACTTC; cdr3_aa: CASSLVTGPQETQYF
d_call: TRBD2; j_call: TRBJ2-3; v_call: TRBV2; clone_size: -; cdr3_nt: TGTGCCAGCAGTGAACTAGCGGGGGGCACAGATACGCAGTATTTT; cdr3_aa: CASSELAGGTDTQYF
d_call: -; j_call: TRBJ2-1; v_call: TRBV7-9; clone_size: -; cdr3_nt: TGTGCCAGCAGCCCGGGTACCCGGCGGTTCTTC; cdr3_aa: CASSPGTRRFF
d_call: TRBD1; j_call: TRBJ2-3; v_call: TRBV2; clone_size: -; cdr3_nt: TGTGCCAGCAGCGAAACAGGGGTTAGCACAGATACGCAGTATTTT; cdr3_aa: CASSETGVSTDTQYF
d_call: -; j_call: TRBJ1-1; v_call: TRBV7-2; clone_size: -; cdr3_nt: TGTGCCAGCAGCTCGCCCCCCAACCTTGAAGCTTTCTTT; cdr3_aa: CASSSPPNLEAFF
d_call: -; j_call: TRBJ2-1; v_call: TRBV29-1; clone_size: once; cdr3_nt: TGCAGCGTTGTCAGGGGGGTCTACAATGAGCAGTTCTTC; cdr3_aa: CSVVRGVYNEQFF
d_call: -; j_call: TRBJ1-6; v_call: TRBV2; clone_size: few; cdr3_nt: TGTGCCAGCAATCAGGGTTCTTCACCCCTCCACTTT; cdr3_aa: CASNQGSSPLHF
d_call: -; j_call: TRBJ1-2; v_call: TRBV20-1; clone_size: -; cdr3_nt: TGCAGTGCTAGAGATGGGCTCGGCTACACCTTC; cdr3_aa: CSARDGLGYTF
d_call: TRBD1; j_call: TRBJ2-7; v_call: TRBV5-4; clone_size: -; cdr3_nt: TGTGCCAGCAGGGGACAGTTCTCCTACGAGCAGTACTTC; cdr3_aa: CASRGQFSYEQYF
d_call: -; j_call: TRBJ2-3; v_call: TRBV6-1; clone_size: -; cdr3_nt: TGTGCCAGCGGCTTGAGGGGGACAGATACGCAGTATTTT; cdr3_aa: CASGLRGTDTQYF
d_call: -; j_call: TRBJ2-7; v_call: TRBV29-1; clone_size: -; cdr3_nt: TGCAGCGTTAGGGGGTCCTACGAGCAGTACTTC; cdr3_aa: CSVRGSYEQYF
d_call: TRBD2; j_call: TRBJ2-3; v_call: TRBV29-1; clone_size: few; cdr3_nt: TGCAGCGTTCGACTAGCGGGGGGTTCAGATACGCAGTATTTT; cdr3_aa: CSVRLAGGSDTQYF
d_call: TRBD1; j_call: TRBJ2-7; v_call: TRBV7-9; clone_size: -; cdr3_nt: TGTGCCAGCAGCTCCCGGGACAGGGCTGACGAGCAGTACTTC; cdr3_aa: CASSSRDRADEQYF
d_call: -; j_call: TRBJ2-7; v_call: TRBV6-1; clone_size: -; cdr3_nt: TGTGCCAGCAGTGAACAGACAGTCACCTACGAGCAGTACTTC; cdr3_aa: CASSEQTVTYEQYF
d_call: -; j_call: TRBJ2-5; v_call: TRBV30; clone_size: -; cdr3_nt: TGTGCCTGGAGTGTCCTCCTAGCGAGGGAGACCCAGTACTTC; cdr3_aa: CAWSVLLARETQYF
d_call: -; j_call: TRBJ2-3; v_call: TRBV30; clone_size: -; cdr3_nt: TGTGCCTGGAGTGTACTTCTCGCCCCAGATACGCAGTATTTT; cdr3_aa: CAWSVLLAPDTQYF
d_call: TRBD1; j_call: TRBJ1-2; v_call: TRBV27; clone_size: -; cdr3_nt: TGTGCCACCCAACCCTCCCGGGACAGCATCACTAACTATGGCTACACCTTC; cdr3_aa: CATQPSRDSITNYGYTF
d_call: -; j_call: TRBJ2-5; v_call: TRBV29-1; clone_size: -; cdr3_nt: TGCAGCGTTGACAGACAGTCGCAAGAGACCCAGTACTTC; cdr3_aa: CSVDRQSQETQYF
d_call: -; j_call: TRBJ2-7; v_call: TRBV7-9; clone_size: -; cdr3_nt: TGTGCCAGCAGCTTGCCGGGACCACTTCCCGAGCAGTACTTC; cdr3_aa: CASSLPGPLPEQYF
d_call: -; j_call: TRBJ2-5; v_call: TRBV7-9; clone_size: -; cdr3_nt: TGTGCCAGCAGCTTAAACCCTCTCATCCAAGAGACCCAGTACTTC; cdr3_aa: CASSLNPLIQETQYF
d_call: TRBD2; j_call: TRBJ2-1; v_call: TRBV5-4; clone_size: few; cdr3_nt: TGTGCCAGCAGCTTGCCTCGGGGGACTAGTTCCAATGAGCAGTTCTTC; cdr3_aa: CASSLPRGTSSNEQFF
d_call: -; j_call: TRBJ2-3; v_call: TRBV5-1; clone_size: -; cdr3_nt: TGCGCCAGCAGCTTGGCCGCGGACACAGATACGCAGTATTTT; cdr3_aa: CASSLAADTDTQYF
d_call: -; j_call: TRBJ2-7; v_call: TRBV5-1; clone_size: -; cdr3_nt: TGCGCCAGCAGCTGGAGCGGGCCTCCGGAGGACGAGCAGTACTTC; cdr3_aa: CASSWSGPPEDEQYF
d_call: -; j_call: TRBJ2-3; v_call: TRBV15; clone_size: -; cdr3_nt: TGTGCCACCAGCCGAGATCCGGCGGCTACGCAGTATTTT; cdr3_aa: CATSRDPAATQYF
d_call: TRBD1; j_call: TRBJ1-2; v_call: TRBV15; clone_size: -; cdr3_nt: TGTGCCACCAGCAGAGGTGGGACAGGGGGCCGAAGCTACACCTTC; cdr3_aa: CATSRGGTGGRSYTF
d_call: -; j_call: TRBJ1-6; v_call: TRBV7-8; clone_size: -; cdr3_nt: TGTGCCAGCAGCTTAGCGGTCGGGCCACTATTAGGGGATTCACCCCTCCACTTT; cdr3_aa: CASSLAVGPLLGDSPLHF
d_call: -; j_call: TRBJ2-2; v_call: TRBV6-5; clone_size: -; cdr3_nt: TGTGCCAGCAGTTATATACTAACCGGGGAGCTGTTTTTT; cdr3_aa: CASSYILTGELFF
d_call: -; j_call: TRBJ2-3; v_call: TRBV9; clone_size: once; cdr3_nt: TGTGCCAGCAGCGTAGGTTCCCGGGGAGGTGATACGCAGTATTTT; cdr3_aa: CASSVGSRGGDTQYF
d_call: -; j_call: TRBJ2-1; v_call: TRBV6-5; clone_size: -; cdr3_nt: TGTGCCAGCAGTCCCCTCTGGCACCAGGACAATGAGCAGTTCTTC; cdr3_aa: CASSPLWHQDNEQFF